The 27 T cell receptor beta chains listed next were all sequenced from one sample in a study of molecular identifiers for immune sequencing clone quantification. From the PCR reads, TCRdb called clonotypes with MiXCR, one entry per CDR3 protein. Of about 320,000 distinct CDR3 sequences listed, roughly 24% are singletons. Sequenced sample: naive CD8+ T cells from blood, with Jurkat cell RNA spiked in. Noted subset: FACS-sorted CD8+CD4-CCR7+CD45RA+ naive T cells. The receptors come from a human donor in good health. Some libraries in this study had Jurkat cell RNA spiked in.

The chain carries TRBV28 and TRBJ2-6; D may match TRBD1 or TRBD2 (5 bases each). Germline V gene lookup returns CDR1 MDHEN and CDR2 SYDVKM. The V end lost 8 bases, the J end lost 2 bases, and 19 bases lay between the germline ends. This CDR3 contains 17 residues. This chain's CDR3 is CASGARGLYAGANVLTF. CDR3 nucleotides: TGTGCCAGCGGGGCCCGGGGTCTGTATGCTGGGGCCAACGTCCTGACTTTC.

V gene TRBV28 combines with J gene TRBJ2-3; weak D call: TRBD2 (6 bases). The germline CDR1 and CDR2 sequences are MDHEN and SYDVKM. The V end lost 3 bases, the J end lost 0 bases, and 16 bases lay between the germline ends. CDR3 size: 17 residues. The CDR3 sequence: CASSLTDWGTSTDTQYF. CDR3 sequence (DNA): TGTGCCAGCAGTTTGACCGACTGGGGGACTAGCACAGATACGCAGTATTTT.

This clonotype was counted between two and nine times. The genes are TRBV27 and TRBJ2-3; 10 bases agree with TRBD2. CDR1 is MNHEY and CDR2 is SMNVEV in the germline V gene (reference sequence). Germline trimming cut 6 bases from V and 4 bases from J; bases unmatched to any gene: 10. CDR3 length: 16 amino acids. The CDR3 sequence: CASSSRGLAGADTQYF. The CDR3 nucleotides read TGTGCCAGCAGCTCCCGCGGGCTAGCGGGAGCAGATACGCAGTATTTT.

Comment on this clonotype: This may be a read error: a much more frequent sequence differs by one nucleotide. Since the CDR3 does not end with the conserved phenylalanine or tryptophan, this likely comes from a read error. J is TRBJ2-1 and V is TRBV6-6; 8 nucleotides match TRBD2. With V trimmed by 5 bases and J by 5 bases, 8 bases remained unmatched. The CDR3 sequence is 15 residues long. Germline V gene data show CDR1 as MNHNY and CDR2 as SVGAGI (reference sequence). CDR3 nucleotides: TGTGCCAGCAGTAATAGCGGGGAGGCCCACAATGAGCAGTTCATC. This gives the protein CASSNSGEAHNEQFI.

The J gene is TRBJ1-2, the V gene TRBV6-2 or TRBV6-3; D might be TRBD1 (5 bases). The V and J ends lost 6 bases and 0 bases respectively, with 11 bases between them. Per the germline V gene, CDR1 is MNHEY and CDR2 is SVGEGT. This CDR3 spans 14 amino acids. This chain's CDR3 is CASRMTDTNYGYTF. The CDR3 nucleotides are TGTGCCAGCAGAATGACAGATACTAACTATGGCTACACCTTC.

A few counts support this clonotype. This chain joins TRBV25-1 and TRBJ2-7; no reliable D call. There are 13 residues in the CDR3. V was clipped by 1 base and J by 5 bases, with 9 bases between them. CDR1 is MGHDK and CDR2 is SYGVNS in the germline V gene. CDR3 nucleotide sequence: TGTGCCAGCAGTGAATGGGAAACGGACGAGCAGTACTTC. It is translated as CASSEWETDEQYF.

The table lists this clonotype with many counts. The chain joins TRBV12-3 or TRBV12-4 to TRBJ2-5; weak D call: TRBD2 (5 bases). The ends were cut back, 6 bases at V and 4 bases at J, with 15 bases in the middle. The CDR3 sequence is 14 residues long. This chain's CDR3 is CASRATGLIETQYF. CDR3 nucleotides: TGTGCCAGCAGAGCCACGGGATTGATAGAGACCCAGTACTTC.

In its sample, this clonotype was seen a few times. CDR3 in amino acids: CASSPLLGGMETQYF. The DNA for the CDR3 is TGTGCCAGCAGCCCGCTTCTTGGGGGAATGGAGACCCAGTACTTC. The V call is TRBV11-2, the J call TRBJ2-5; D possibly uses TRBD1 or TRBD2 (5 bases each). CDR1 and CDR2 from the germline V gene are SGHAT and FQNNGV. Trimming shortened V by 5 bases and J by 5 bases, and 18 bases separated the two germline ends. The CDR3 consists of 15 residues.

This clonotype has at least ten counts. This sequence joins TRBV29-1 and TRBJ2-3; the D gene is possibly TRBD2 (5 bases). The germline V gene has CDR1 SQVTM and CDR2 ANQGSEA. This CDR3 contains 17 residues. V lost 2 bases and J lost 3, with 21 bases in between. The CDR3 coding sequence is TGCAGCGTTGAACAACCCGAGTGGGAGAGCCCTACAGATACGCAGTATTTT. Its protein product is CSVEQPEWESPTDTQYF.

The chain has TRBV4-1 and TRBJ2-5; 8 bases map to TRBD2. Germline V CDR1 and CDR2: MGHRA, YSYEKL. The ends lost 6 bases at V and 5 bases at J; junction bases unmatched: 8. The CDR3 contains 14 residues. The CDR3 sequence: CASREGRLAETQYF. The CDR3 coding sequence is TGCGCCAGCAGGGAGGGGAGACTAGCGGAGACCCAGTACTTC.

This clonotype was picked up a small number of times. This could be a read error, since a much larger clone is one nucleotide away. The chain uses TRBV6-2 or TRBV6-3 and TRBJ2-7, with D maybe TRBD2 (6 bases). The germline gives CDR1 MNHEY, CDR2 SVGEGT. This CDR3 comprises 12 residues. The CDR3 bases are TGTGCCAGCAGCCTGGGACTGTACGCGCAGTACTTC. This codes for CASSLGLYAQYF.

The chain joins TRBV19 to TRBJ1-5; D uncertain. Germline lookup yields CDR1 LNHDA and CDR2 SQIVND (reference sequence). The CDR3 totals 15 residues. Trimming stripped 2 bases from V and 2 bases from J, with 10 bases between. Here the CDR3 DNA reads TGTGCCAGTAGTATATCCGGGGTTGGCAATCAGCCCCAGCATTTT. Its translation is CASSISGVGNQPQHF.

This clonotype was detected many times. The rearrangement uses TRBV29-1 and TRBJ2-4; the D gene is possibly TRBD1 (5 bases). This CDR3 has 13 amino acids. The V end lost 6 bases, the J end lost 2 bases, and 11 bases lay between the germline ends. Looked up from germline, CDR1 is SQVTM and CDR2 is ANQGSEA. The CDR3 bases are TGCAGCGTCACGGACAATACCAAAAACATTCAGTACTTC. It yields the protein CSVTDNTKNIQYF.

In its sample, this clonotype was seen many times. V and J are TRBV19 and TRBJ1-2; D is undetermined. V gave up 2 bases and J gave up 0 bases, with 7 bases separating them. Germline V lookup: CDR1 LNHDA, CDR2 SQIVND (reference sequence). The CDR3 is 14 amino acids. The CDR3 sequence: CASSIPGANYGYTF. CDR3 DNA: TGTGCCAGTAGTATACCAGGAGCTAACTATGGCTACACCTTC. The complete variable domain, with remaining parts taken from reference TRBV19 and TRBJ1-2, reads DGGITQSPKYLFRKEGQNVTLSCEQNLNHDAMYWYRQDPGQGLRLIYYSQIVNDFQKGDIAEGYSVSREKKESFPLTVTSAQKNPTAFYLCASSIPGANYGYTFGSGTRLTVV.

This clonotype occurred many times. The V call is TRBV20-1, the J call TRBJ2-3; 7 bases align to TRBD1. This CDR3 is built from 13 residues. V trimming: 4 bases; J trimming: 4 bases; junction bases outside the gene matches: 5. Germline V gene data show CDR1 as DFQATT and CDR2 as SNEGSKA (reference sequence). The CDR3 region is CSATGTDSDTQYF. The CDR3 DNA sequence: TGCAGTGCTACGGGGACAGACTCAGATACGCAGTATTTT.

This clonotype was recorded at least ten times. The V call is TRBV6-5, the J call TRBJ1-1; no reliable D call. Germline CDR1 MNHEY, CDR2 SVGAGI. The CDR3 has 11 residues. V shed 5 bases and J shed 11 bases, with 12 bases lying between them. CDR3 bases: TGTGCCAGCAGTGATGACCGAGGGGCTTTCTTT. Translated: CASSDDRGAFF.

The genes are TRBV7-9 and TRBJ2-5, with a tentative D call TRBD2 (5 bases). The CDR3 covers 13 residues. The V gene lost 5 bases and the J gene lost 9 bases, with 16 bases spanning the gap. Germline values: CDR1 SEHNR, CDR2 FQNEAQ (reference sequence). CDR3 DNA: TGTGCCAGCAGCACCGAACTAGATGGGGCCCAGTACTTC. Protein: CASSTELDGAQYF.

This clonotype was counted at least ten times. Mismatch with germline at one junction end may stem from a read error. This chain links TRBV27 with TRBJ2-1, with TRBD2 as a possible D gene (5 bases). CDR1 MNHEY and CDR2 SMNVEV come from the germline V gene (reference sequence). This CDR3 is 13 amino acids long. The DNA for the CDR3 is TGCGCCAGCAGCTTGGCGGGCTACAATGAGCAGTTCTTC. Translated: CASSLAGYNEQFF.

This clonotype has a count of ten or more. This sequence joins TRBV29-1 and TRBJ1-2, with 7 bases identical to TRBD1. The CDR3 has 12 residues. CDR1 is SQVTM and CDR2 is ANQGSEA in the germline V gene. Trimming cost V 5 bases and J 4 bases; bases outside gene matches: 4. CDR3 in DNA: TGCAGCGTTTCAGGGGGGACCTATGGCTACACCTTC. It specifies CSVSGGTYGYTF.

In its sample, this clonotype was seen many times. A junction boundary mismatches the germline segment, possibly from a read error. The rearrangement joins TRBV5-6 to TRBJ1-1; a possible D gene is TRBD1 (5 bases). CDR1 SGHDT and CDR2 YYEEEE come from the germline V gene. This CDR3 has 11 residues. CDR3 loop: CASSILGHILF. As DNA, the CDR3 is TGTGCCAGCTCAATCCTCGGACACATCCTCTTT.

The rearrangement links TRBV3-1 to TRBJ2-7; D is ambiguous. The CDR3 is 14 amino acids. From germline, CDR1 is LGHDT and CDR2 YNNKEL (reference sequence). Deletions cut 6 bases from V and 0 bases from J, with 12 bases between. The CDR3 spells CASRRTALSYEQYF. The CDR3 DNA reads as TGTGCCAGCAGGCGAACAGCGCTCTCCTACGAGCAGTACTTC.

This clonotype was detected many times. J is TRBJ1-1 and V is TRBV5-1; D is uncertain. Trimming cost V 0 bases and J 3 bases, with 9 bases left between them. Germline CDR1 is SGHRS and CDR2 is YFSETQ. The CDR3 contains 14 residues. CDR3 sequence reads: CASSLAMGYTEAFF. DNA of the CDR3: TGCGCCAGCAGCTTGGCCATGGGATACACTGAAGCTTTCTTT.

This clonotype was recorded at least ten times. This chain joins TRBV7-3 and TRBJ2-5; D remains ambiguous. The CDR3 is made up of 15 amino acids. Per the germline V gene, CDR1 is SGHTA and CDR2 is FQGTGA. V lost 2 bases to trimming and J lost 0 bases, with 10 bases between them. CDR3 loop: CASSLQALDQETQYF. Here the CDR3 DNA reads TGTGCCAGCAGCTTACAGGCATTGGACCAAGAGACCCAGTACTTC.

This clonotype was detected ten times or more. The CDR3 spells CASSYERDQPQHF. In nucleotides, the CDR3 is TGTGCCAGCAGTTACGAGAGAGATCAGCCCCAGCATTTT. This chain joins TRBV6-5 and TRBJ1-5; no reliable D call. The CDR3 sequence is 13 residues long. CDR1 and CDR2 (germline): MNHEY, SVGAGI. V gave up 2 bases and J gave up 5 bases, with 7 bases separating them.

This clonotype was picked up many times. The chain employs TRBV6-2 or TRBV6-3 and TRBJ2-3; the D gene is possibly TRBD2 (6 bases). Germline assignment: CDR1 MNHEY and CDR2 SVGEGT. This CDR3 is built from 15 residues. Trimming shortened V by 1 base and J by 0 bases, and 8 bases separated the two germline ends. The CDR3 DNA is TGTGCCAGCAGTTACTGGGGGACTAGCACAGATACGCAGTATTTT. It translates to CASSYWGTSTDTQYF.

This chain connects TRBV6-4 to TRBJ1-2, with a possible D match to TRBD1 (6 bases). The CDR3 spans 16 residues. Germline V gene sequence: CDR1 MRHNA, CDR2 SNTAGT. V lost 4 bases to trimming and J lost 6 bases, with 21 bases between them. CDR3 residues: CASSASTARGADGYTF. CDR3 DNA: TGTGCCAGCAGTGCCTCGACCGCCAGGGGTGCCGATGGCTACACCTTC.

The sample holds many counts of this clonotype. The chain links TRBV27 to TRBJ2-5, with 8 bases identical to TRBD2. The V and J ends lost 6 bases and 3 bases, in that order; junction bases with no gene match: 6. The CDR3 runs 14 residues. Per germline, CDR1 MNHEY and CDR2 SMNVEV (reference sequence). The CDR3 bases are TGTGCCAGCAGCCACACTAGCGGCAAAGAGACCCAGTACTTC. Amino acids: CASSHTSGKETQYF.